This entry lists 17 T cell receptor beta chains sequenced from one sample in a study of beta chain features in type 1 diabetes. The study reverse transcribed the entire isolated RNA, so it sequenced expressed TCRB transcripts. Profiling relied on immunoSEQ multiplex PCR, and the TCRdb table lists in-frame clones only, not all of them. The repertoire consists of about 410,000 clones, with more than 11% occurring once and the leading ten covering roughly 0.033%. The sample consisted of naive CD4+ T cells from blood. Receptors originate from a man aged 30 to 39 in good health.

Here the CDR3 DNA reads TGTGCCAGCAAGCTACTAGCGGGGACCACAGATACGCAGTATTTT. This gives the protein CASKLLAGTTDTQYF. The chain uses TRBV2 and TRBJ2-3; 10 positions agree with TRBD2. This CDR3 is 15 amino acids long. Germline assignment: CDR1 SNHLY and CDR2 FYNNEI. V dropped 7 bases and J dropped 2; count of bases not matched to a gene: 6.

This clone was seen more than once but under ten times. This rearrangement joins TRBV18 to TRBJ2-7; a weak D match, TRBD1 (6 bases). The germline gives CDR1 KGHSH, CDR2 LQKENI. The CDR3 length is 13 residues. V shed 4 bases and J shed 4 bases, with 11 bases lying between them. The CDR3 nucleotides are TGTGCCAGCTCACGCGACAGGTTGTACGAGCAGTACGTC. It codes for CASSRDRLYEQYV.

V and J are TRBV11-2 and TRBJ2-6, with a weak D call TRBD1 (5 bases). This CDR3 spans 15 amino acids. The V gene's germline CDR1 is SGHAT and CDR2 FQNNGV. V lost 5 bases and J 7 bases, leaving 15 bases between the germline ends. DNA of the CDR3: TGTGCCAGCAGCGTTAGCTGGCAGGGAGCCAACGTCCTGACTTTC. It encodes CASSVSWQGANVLTF. The entire variable domain, with the rest obtained from reference TRBV11-2 and TRBJ2-6, is as follows: EAGVAQSPRYKIIEKRQSVAFWCNPISGHATLYWYQQILGQGPKLLIQFQNNGVVDDSQLPKDRFSAERLKGVDSTLKIQPAKLEDSAVYLCASSVSWQGANVLTFGAGSRLTVL.

This chain connects TRBV15 to TRBJ1-2; no clear D. Germline loops: CDR1 LNHNV, CDR2 YYDKDF (reference sequence). The germline V and J ends were trimmed by 0 bases and 6 bases, with 5 bases remaining between them. The CDR3 loop spans 12 amino acids. For the CDR3, the DNA is TGTGCCACCAGCAGAGAGGTGGATGGCTACACCTTC. It codes for CATSREVDGYTF. Using reference TRBV15 and TRBJ1-2 for the parts outside the CDR3, the full variable domain is DAMVIQNPRYQVTQFGKPVTLSCSQTLNHNVMYWYQQKSSQAPKLLFHYYDKDFNNEADTPDNFQSRRPNTSFCFLDIRSPGLGDTAMYLCATSREVDGYTFGSGTRLTVV.

A few counts support this clone. The chain carries TRBV5-1 and TRBJ2-3; either TRBD1 or TRBD2 may fit D (5 bases each). Trimming left V 3 bases short and J 6 bases short, with 20 bases between. The CDR3 length is 16 residues. The germline V gene has CDR1 SGHRS and CDR2 YFSETQ. CDR3 nucleotides: TGCGCCAGCAGCTGGGGGAGAACAGACTCGACGGATACGCAGTATTTT. It translates to CASSWGRTDSTDTQYF.

V usage is TRBV19 and J usage is TRBJ1-1, with D unresolved. V lost 4 bases and J lost 7, with 10 bases in between. CDR1 is LNHDA, CDR2 SQIVND, per germline (reference sequence). This CDR3 has 12 amino acids. CDR3 DNA sequence: TGTGCCAGTAGTAAAGGGTCGGGTGAAGCTTTCTTT. It is translated as CASSKGSGEAFF.

The chain has TRBV4-3 and TRBJ2-1; 9 bases are a match to TRBD1. V lost 3 bases, J lost 6 bases, and 3 bases stayed unmatched. The CDR3 is 14 residues long. Germline assignment: CDR1 LGHNA and CDR2 YSLEER. CDR3 DNA sequence: TGCGCCAGCAGCCACCCGGGACAGGGCAATGAGCAGTTCTTC. This sequence encodes CASSHPGQGNEQFF.

This clone was counted only a few times. The gene calls are TRBV5-1 and TRBJ2-7; 8 positions match TRBD1. The CDR3 runs to 13 residues. V trimming: 2 bases; J trimming: 7 bases; junction bases outside the gene matches: 5. CDR1 SGHRS and CDR2 YFSETQ come from the germline V gene. The CDR3 nucleotides read TGCGCCAGCAGCTTCGGACAGGGCGGAGAGCAGTACGTC. The encoded protein is CASSFGQGGEQYV.

V gene TRBV10-3 combines with J gene TRBJ2-1; D is unclear. The germline CDR1 and CDR2 sequences are ENHRY and SYGVKD. The CDR3 spans 13 residues. With 7 bases removed from V and 10 bases from J, the gap between germline ends came to 17 bases. The CDR3: CAINLKANSEQFF. CDR3 DNA: TGTGCCATCAATCTTAAGGCCAATAGCGAGCAGTTCTTC.

The sample holds a few counts of this clone. This may stem from a read error, because a much larger clone lies one nucleotide away. The rearrangement joins TRBV7-8 to TRBJ2-7; D gene unclear. Trimming cost V 2 bases and J 1 base, with 0 bases left between them. There are 11 residues in the CDR3. From germline, CDR1 is SGHVS and CDR2 FQNEAQ. For the CDR3, the DNA is TGTGCCAGCAGCTTATCCTACGAGCAGTACTTC. The encoded protein is CASSLSYEQYF.

The rearrangement links TRBV21-1 to TRBJ1-5. TRBV21-1 is a recognized pseudogene. The CDR3 is 11 residues long. This CDR3 is CASITREPQHF. CDR3 sequence (DNA): TGTGCCAGCATTACGCGGGAGCCCCAGCATTTT.

A few counts support this clone. The chain couples TRBV5-6 to TRBJ1-2; D ambiguous. The CDR3 extends over 13 amino acids. V lost 2 bases to trimming and J lost 2 bases, with 7 bases between them. Germline V gene data show CDR1 as SGHDT and CDR2 as YYEEEE. This CDR3 is CASSFGRNYGYTF. The CDR3 bases are TGTGCCAGCAGCTTCGGACGGAACTATGGCTACACCTTC. Complete variable domain (other parts from reference TRBV5-6 and TRBJ1-2): DAGVTQSPTHLIKTRGQQVTLRCSPKSGHDTVSWYQQALGQGPQFIFQYYEEEERQRGNFPDRFSGHQFPNYSSELNVNALLLGDSALYLCASSFGRNYGYTFGSGTRLTVV.

This chain links TRBV30 with TRBJ1-3, with D uncertain. The CDR3 has 15 amino acids. Germline V CDR1 and CDR2: GTSNPN, SVGIG (reference sequence). Trimming took 4 bases from V and 0 from J, leaving 13 bases between them. The CDR3, as DNA: TGTGCCTGGATTAATTGGAGGGTCTCTGGAAACACCATATATTTT. Encoded protein: CAWINWRVSGNTIYF.

This chain links TRBV9 with TRBJ2-5; a weak D match, TRBD2 (6 bases). CDR1 is SGDLS, CDR2 YYNGEE, per germline. This CDR3 has 16 amino acids. The V end lost 3 bases, the J end lost 0 bases, and 15 bases lay between the germline ends. The CDR3 region has the DNA TGTGCCAGCAGCGGGCCCCGACTAGACCACCAAGAGACCCAGTACTTC. Its translation: CASSGPRLDHQETQYF.

This clone occurred a few times. This chain joins TRBV9 and TRBJ2-3; 8 nucleotides align to TRBD1. Germline lookup yields CDR1 SGDLS and CDR2 YYNGEE. The CDR3 runs 16 residues. Unmatched junction bases numbered 7, after V lost 2 bases and J lost 2 bases. Here the CDR3 DNA reads TGTGCCAGCAGCGTGTACCGGGACAGGTACACAGATACGCAGTATTTT. Protein: CASSVYRDRYTDTQYF.

This clone occurred a few times. The sample holds other DNA sequences that translate to the same CDR3. This rearrangement joins TRBV7-2 to TRBJ1-2; D not resolved. The V end was cut by 2 bases, the J end by 7 bases, with 8 bases between. Germline lookup yields CDR1 SGHTA and CDR2 FQGNSA. This CDR3 contains 12 residues. CDR3 amino acids: CASSLLGGGYTF. CDR3 DNA sequence: TGTGCCAGCAGCTTACTAGGAGGTGGCTACACCTTC.

This clone was seen a few times. This chain's CDR3 is CASSQGGNNSPLHF. The CDR3, as DNA: TGTGCCAGCAGCCAGGGAGGAAATAATTCACCCCTCCACTTT. V gene TRBV14 combines with J gene TRBJ1-6; no clear D. The V and J ends lost 3 bases and 5 bases respectively, with 8 bases between them. The CDR3 runs 14 residues. Germline CDR1 is SGHDN and CDR2 is FVKESK.